The rows below give T cell receptor beta chains drawn from one sample of a study of beta chain features in type 1 diabetes. Only in-frame clones appear in the TCRdb table, and some are missing; sequencing was by immunoSEQ multiplex PCR. Seen here are 250,000 to 300,000 clones, approximately 25% observed once, and the top ten hold about 0.011%. The sequenced material came from naive CD4+ T cells from blood. Receptors were obtained from a woman aged 25 to 39 with type 1 diabetes. Each CDR3 is given with its conserved first and last residue. The D gene is left open where the match is weak. The size field is filled for only some rows; it gives once, few, many or a size class.

>TRBJ2-2|-|15|TRBV9|-
CASSVVGADTGELFF
TGTGCCAGCAGCGTAGTGGGGGCAGACACCGGGGAGCTGTTTTTT
>TRBJ2-3|-|15|TRBV5-4|TRBD2
CASSQTSGSTDTQYF
TGTGCCAGCAGTCAGACTAGCGGCAGCACAGATACGCAGTATTTT
>TRBJ2-1|-|16|TRBV25-1|TRBD2
CASSRTSGSVIGEQFF
TGTGCCAGCAGCCGGACTAGCGGGAGTGTGATAGGTGAGCAGTTCTTC
>TRBJ2-6|-|14|TRBV9|TRBD1
CASSSRDRWSVLTF
TGTGCCAGCAGCTCCCGGGACAGATGGTCCGTCCTGACTTTC
>TRBJ2-5|once|14|TRBV25-1|TRBD2
CASSDFLAGETQYF
TGTGCCAGCAGTGATTTCCTAGCGGGAGAGACCCAGTACTTC
>TRBJ2-7|few|13|TRBV7-2|-
CASSQDRYYEQYF
TGTGCCAGCAGCCAAGACAGGTACTACGAGCAGTACTTC
>TRBJ2-1|-|15|TRBV4-1|-
CASSPREGEGNEQFF
TGCGCCAGCAGCCCAAGAGAGGGTGAGGGCAATGAGCAGTTCTTC
>TRBJ1-1|few|14|TRBV29-1|-
CSVNTLNMNTEAFF
TGCAGCGTGAACACCCTCAACATGAACACTGAAGCTTTCTTT
>TRBJ2-3|-|15|TRBV27|TRBD1
CASSYRGADTDTQYF
TGTGCCAGCAGTTACAGGGGAGCGGACACAGATACGCAGTATTTT
>TRBJ2-5|few|14|TRBV29-1|TRBD1
CSVKTWTGQETQYF
TGCAGCGTTAAAACTTGGACAGGGCAAGAGACCCAGTACTTC
>TRBJ2-7|-|11|TRBV30|-
CAWSRSYEQYF
TGTGCCTGGAGCAGGTCCTACGAGCAGTACTTC